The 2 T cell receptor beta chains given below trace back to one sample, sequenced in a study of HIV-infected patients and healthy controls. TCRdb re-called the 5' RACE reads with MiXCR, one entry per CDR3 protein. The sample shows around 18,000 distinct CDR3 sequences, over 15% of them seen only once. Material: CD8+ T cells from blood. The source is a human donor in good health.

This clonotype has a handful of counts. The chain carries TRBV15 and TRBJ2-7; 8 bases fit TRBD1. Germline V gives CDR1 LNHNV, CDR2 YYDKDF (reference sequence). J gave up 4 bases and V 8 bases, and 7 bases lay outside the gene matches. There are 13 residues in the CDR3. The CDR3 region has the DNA TGTGCCACCGGCGACAGGGGTAGATACGAGCAGTACTTC. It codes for CATGDRGRYEQYF.

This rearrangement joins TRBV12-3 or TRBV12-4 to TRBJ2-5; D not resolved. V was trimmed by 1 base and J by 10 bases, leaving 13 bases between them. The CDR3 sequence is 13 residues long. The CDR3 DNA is TGTGCCAGCAGTTTAGGAACCCCCAGTATCCAGTACTTC. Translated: CASSLGTPSIQYF.